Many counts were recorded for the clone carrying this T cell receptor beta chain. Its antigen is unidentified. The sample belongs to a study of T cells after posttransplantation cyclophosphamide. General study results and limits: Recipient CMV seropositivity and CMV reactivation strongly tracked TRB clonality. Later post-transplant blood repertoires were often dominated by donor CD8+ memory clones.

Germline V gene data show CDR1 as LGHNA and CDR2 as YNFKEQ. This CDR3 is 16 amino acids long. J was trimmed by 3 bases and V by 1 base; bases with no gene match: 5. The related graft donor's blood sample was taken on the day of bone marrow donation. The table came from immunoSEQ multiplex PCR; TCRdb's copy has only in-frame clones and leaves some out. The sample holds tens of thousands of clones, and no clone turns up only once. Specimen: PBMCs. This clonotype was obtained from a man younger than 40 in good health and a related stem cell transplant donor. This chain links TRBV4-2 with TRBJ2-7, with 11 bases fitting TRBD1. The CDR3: CASSQAEGQGDYEQYF. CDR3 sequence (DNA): TGTGCCAGCAGCCAAGCGGAGGGACAGGGGGACTACGAGCAGTACTTC.